This T cell receptor (beta chain) was captured by sequencing in a study of blood T cell repertoires in COVID-19. Turning to the study itself: Samples of COVID-19 (acute and convalescent) were obtained from the United States, Italy and Spain. PBMCs, B-cell-depleted T cells, or T cells were the source of the cDNA or gDNA that made up the material.

The V gene's germline CDR1 is MNHEY and CDR2 SMNVEV (reference sequence). The CDR3 has 15 residues. V shed 1 base and J shed 7 bases, with 16 bases lying between them. Per the authors' pipeline: Reference gene primer amplification gave estimated nucleated cell counts. Data came from immunoSEQ multiplex PCR; TCRdb stores just in-frame clones and leaves some out. That table supplies the V and J calls and clone size; D and trimming were determined from the DNA. The table lists 130,000 to 150,000 clones, approximately 80% of them singletons. The chain couples TRBV27 to TRBJ1-2; D ambiguous. This clonotype was obtained from a man aged 55 to 70 with active or convalescent COVID-19. The source material was peripheral blood. The CDR3 sequence: CASSLLGPPGGGYTF. The CDR3 DNA reads as TGTGCCAGCAGTTTATTGGGTCCCCCCGGCGGTGGCTACACCTTC.